Listed below are T cell receptor beta chains from one sample, sequenced in a study of Ad26.COV2.S vaccination and SARS-CoV-2 variants. Repertoires were generated with immunoSEQ multiplex PCR, while TCRdb's copy carries only in-frame clones and drops some. The sample has a few hundred thousand clones, 92% seen once. The sample consisted of peripheral blood, taken in a trial of Ad26.COV2.S vaccine versus placebo. These receptor sequences come from a person between 18 and 59 years old who received the Ad26.COV2.S COVID-19 vaccine or a placebo. The CDR3 runs from the conserved cysteine through the conserved F or W. D genes are given only for firm matches. Not all rows give a size; the values are once, few, many and, for expanded clones, a class.

J,V,size,D,CDR3,DNA
TRBJ2-3,TRBV19,NA,TRBD2,CASRTSGGEDTQYF,TGTGCCAGCAGGACTAGCGGGGGGGAAGATACGCAGTATTTT
TRBJ2-7,TRBV7-2,few,NA,CASSSDHSYEQYF,TGTGCCAGCAGCTCCGACCACTCCTACGAGCAGTACTTC
TRBJ1-1,TRBV6-5,NA,NA,CASSYSWGTEAFF,TGTGCCAGCAGTTACTCGTGGGGTACTGAAGCTTTCTTT
TRBJ2-7,TRBV5-1,NA,TRBD1,CASSRDREDEQYF,TGCGCCAGCAGCCGGGACAGGGAGGACGAGCAGTACTTC
TRBJ2-1,TRBV11-3,NA,NA,CASSQAGSNNEQFF,TGTGCCAGCAGCCAGGCAGGGAGTAACAATGAGCAGTTCTTC
TRBJ2-1,TRBV5-6,NA,NA,CASTQGSYNEQFF,TGTGCCAGCACACAGGGATCCTACAATGAGCAGTTCTTC
TRBJ2-6,TRBV29-1,NA,NA,CSVEGAGDGANVLTF,TGCAGCGTTGAGGGGGCCGGGGATGGGGCCAACGTCCTGACTTTC
TRBJ1-4,TRBV30,NA,TRBD1,CAWSDYRGLGTNEKLFF,TGTGCCTGGAGTGATTACAGGGGATTGGGGACTAATGAAAAACTGTTTTTT
TRBJ2-3,TRBV6-4,NA,TRBD2,CASSRTSGGSDTQYF,TGTGCCAGCAGTCGGACTAGCGGGGGGTCTGATACGCAGTATTTT
TRBJ2-1,TRBV7-9,NA,TRBD2,CASRAGETTGNEQFF,TGTGCCAGTCGAGCGGGGGAAACCACGGGGAATGAGCAGTTCTTC
TRBJ1-6,TRBV4-3,NA,TRBD1,CASSQESRGYNSPLHF,TGCGCCAGCAGCCAAGAAAGCAGGGGGTATAATTCACCCCTCCACTTT
TRBJ1-4,TRBV5-1,NA,NA,CASSFQGEEKLFF,TGCGCCAGCAGCTTCCAGGGTGAGGAAAAACTGTTTTTT
TRBJ1-2,TRBV9,NA,NA,CASMGVRGLTYGYTF,TGTGCCAGCATGGGAGTTCGGGGGCTTACTTATGGCTACACCTTC
TRBJ2-7,TRBV4-3,NA,TRBD1,CASSQDRQGPWGEQYF,TGCGCCAGCAGCCAAGATCGACAGGGACCTTGGGGCGAGCAGTACTTC
TRBJ1-6,TRBV4-3,NA,TRBD1,CASSLTGYNSPLHF,TGCGCCAGCAGCCTGACAGGGTATAATTCACCCCTCCACTTT
TRBJ2-2,TRBV14,NA,NA,CASSSRAPHFGELFF,TGTGCCAGCAGCTCCCGGGCCCCGCATTTCGGGGAGCTGTTTTTT
TRBJ2-4,TRBV6-2/TRBV6-3,NA,TRBD1,CASSADRVGVGNIQYF,TGTGCCAGCAGTGCGGACAGGGTCGGCGTGGGAAACATTCAGTACTTC
TRBJ1-4,TRBV3-1/TRBV3-2,NA,TRBD1,CASSVRQGTNEKLFF,TGTGCCAGCAGCGTACGACAGGGTACTAATGAAAAACTGTTTTTT
TRBJ1-1,TRBV2,NA,NA,CATSRPNTEAFF,TGTGCCACCAGTCGCCCCAACACTGAAGCTTTCTTT
TRBJ2-6,TRBV4-1,NA,NA,CASSQHPRTVASGANVLTF,TGCGCCAGCAGCCAACACCCAAGGACAGTTGCCTCTGGGGCCAACGTCCTGACTTTC
TRBJ2-2,TRBV28,NA,NA,CASSFPPNTGELFF,TGTGCCAGCAGTTTCCCCCCAAACACCGGGGAGCTGTTTTTT
TRBJ2-1,TRBV5-8,NA,NA,CASSSGGPNEQFF,TGTGCCAGCAGCTCGGGGGGCCCTAATGAGCAGTTCTTC
TRBJ2-3,TRBV20-1,few,NA,CSGDPTDTQYF,TGCAGTGGGGACCCCACAGATACGCAGTATTTT
TRBJ2-5,TRBV2,once,TRBD1,CASSEGQGKQETQYF,TGTGCCAGCAGTGAAGGACAGGGGAAACAAGAGACCCAGTACTTC
TRBJ1-4,TRBV15,NA,NA,CATSKTVLGPTNEKLFF,TGTGCCACCAGCAAGACAGTTCTTGGTCCCACTAATGAAAAACTGTTTTTT
TRBJ2-3,TRBV6-2/TRBV6-3,NA,NA,CASSRPGGRDTQYF,TGTGCCAGCAGTAGACCCGGGGGACGAGATACGCAGTATTTT
TRBJ2-5,TRBV11-2,once,TRBD2,CASSLDYRLAGSPETQYF,TGTGCCAGCAGCTTAGATTATCGACTAGCGGGGTCTCCAGAGACCCAGTACTTC
TRBJ2-3,TRBV7-2,NA,NA,CASSGTVGGSYTDTQYF,TGTGCCAGCAGCGGCACTGTAGGGGGGAGTTACACAGATACGCAGTATTTT
TRBJ2-1,TRBV5-6,NA,NA,CASSLITVGYNEQFF,TGTGCCAGCAGCTTGATTACGGTCGGGTACAATGAGCAGTTCTTC
TRBJ2-1,TRBV11-2,NA,NA,CASSLVVDNEQFF,TGTGCCAGCAGCTTAGTGGTGGACAATGAGCAGTTCTTC
TRBJ2-3,TRBV5-1,once,TRBD2,CASREGRVVTDTQYF,TGCGCCAGCCGTGAGGGGAGGGTTGTCACAGATACGCAGTATTTT
TRBJ1-2,TRBV27,NA,TRBD1,CASSYSLTGDYGYTF,TGTGCCAGCAGCTACTCCCTGACAGGGGACTATGGCTACACCTTC
TRBJ2-1,TRBV12-3/TRBV12-4,NA,NA,CASSGLSYNEQFF,TGTGCCAGCAGTGGCTTATCCTACAATGAGCAGTTCTTC
TRBJ1-3,TRBV9,NA,NA,CASSSIGATSGNTIYF,TGTGCCAGCAGCAGCATTGGAGCGACCTCTGGAAACACCATATATTTT
TRBJ2-3,TRBV24-1,NA,NA,CATSEGRGPGYGTDTQYF,TGTGCCACCAGTGAGGGGAGGGGGCCAGGGTACGGCACAGATACGCAGTATTTT
TRBJ1-3,TRBV5-1,NA,NA,CASSSDGRSGNTIYF,TGCGCCAGCAGCTCGGACGGTAGGTCCGGAAACACCATATATTTT
TRBJ1-4,TRBV7-9,NA,TRBD1,CASSRTDRGLEKLFF,TGTGCCAGCAGCCGGACGGACAGGGGGCTTGAAAAACTGTTTTTT
TRBJ2-2,TRBV19,NA,TRBD1,CASSPVIVETGARNTGELFF,TGTGCCAGTAGTCCCGTAATCGTTGAGACAGGGGCCAGGAACACCGGGGAGCTGTTTTTT
TRBJ1-6,TRBV15,once,NA,CATSRVRGVSPLHF,TGTGCCACCAGCAGAGTCAGGGGTGTTTCACCCCTCCACTTT
TRBJ1-3,TRBV6-5,NA,NA,CASSQVTPGNTIYF,TGTGCCAGCAGCCAGGTGACTCCTGGAAACACCATATATTTT
TRBJ2-7,TRBV28,NA,NA,CASSPSRPSSEQYF,TGTGCCAGCAGTCCAAGCCGACCTAGTTCCGAGCAGTACTTC
TRBJ2-7,TRBV5-1,once,TRBD1,CASSFDRVYEQYF,TGCGCCAGCAGCTTCGACAGGGTCTACGAGCAGTACTTC
TRBJ2-7,TRBV27,NA,NA,CASRGGIYEQYF,TGTGCCAGCAGGGGGGGCATTTACGAGCAGTACTTC
TRBJ1-6,TRBV5-1,NA,TRBD1,CASSSGQGGSPLHF,TGCGCCAGCAGCTCCGGACAGGGTGGTTCACCCCTCCACTTT
TRBJ1-3,TRBV9,NA,NA,CASSRNRVGSGNTIYF,TGTGCCAGCAGCAGAAACAGGGTTGGCTCTGGAAACACCATATATTTT
TRBJ1-5,TRBV7-2,NA,NA,CASSSQTGLGWNQPQHF,TGTGCCAGCAGCTCTCAGACCGGGCTCGGCTGGAATCAGCCCCAGCATTTT
TRBJ2-7,TRBV5-4,few,NA,CASSLGLSPYEQYF,TGTGCCAGCAGCCTAGGACTTTCCCCCTACGAGCAGTACTTC
TRBJ1-2,TRBV7-2,NA,NA,CASSLGDPTLGGYTF,TGTGCCAGCAGCTTAGGGGACCCCACCCTGGGTGGCTACACCTTC
TRBJ2-3,TRBV6-2/TRBV6-3,NA,NA,CASSSDPLPVADTQYF,TGTGCCAGCAGTTCGGACCCCCTCCCCGTGGCAGATACGCAGTATTTT